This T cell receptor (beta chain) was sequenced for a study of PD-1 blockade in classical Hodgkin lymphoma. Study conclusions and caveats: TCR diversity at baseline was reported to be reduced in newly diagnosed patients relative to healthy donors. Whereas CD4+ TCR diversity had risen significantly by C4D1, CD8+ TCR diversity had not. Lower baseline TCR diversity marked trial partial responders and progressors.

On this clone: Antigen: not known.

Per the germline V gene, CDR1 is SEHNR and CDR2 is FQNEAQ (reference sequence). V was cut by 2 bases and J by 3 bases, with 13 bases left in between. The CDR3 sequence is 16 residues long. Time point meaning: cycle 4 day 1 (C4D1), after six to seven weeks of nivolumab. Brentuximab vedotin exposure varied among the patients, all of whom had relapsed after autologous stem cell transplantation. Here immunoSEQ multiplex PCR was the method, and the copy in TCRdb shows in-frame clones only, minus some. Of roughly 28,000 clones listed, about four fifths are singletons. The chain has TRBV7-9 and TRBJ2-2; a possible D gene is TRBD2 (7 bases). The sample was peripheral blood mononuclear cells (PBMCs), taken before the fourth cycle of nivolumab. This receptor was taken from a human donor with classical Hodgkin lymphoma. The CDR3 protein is CASSLMQGRDTGELFF. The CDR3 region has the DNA TGTGCCAGCAGCTTAATGCAGGGGAGGGACACCGGGGAGCTGTTTTTT.